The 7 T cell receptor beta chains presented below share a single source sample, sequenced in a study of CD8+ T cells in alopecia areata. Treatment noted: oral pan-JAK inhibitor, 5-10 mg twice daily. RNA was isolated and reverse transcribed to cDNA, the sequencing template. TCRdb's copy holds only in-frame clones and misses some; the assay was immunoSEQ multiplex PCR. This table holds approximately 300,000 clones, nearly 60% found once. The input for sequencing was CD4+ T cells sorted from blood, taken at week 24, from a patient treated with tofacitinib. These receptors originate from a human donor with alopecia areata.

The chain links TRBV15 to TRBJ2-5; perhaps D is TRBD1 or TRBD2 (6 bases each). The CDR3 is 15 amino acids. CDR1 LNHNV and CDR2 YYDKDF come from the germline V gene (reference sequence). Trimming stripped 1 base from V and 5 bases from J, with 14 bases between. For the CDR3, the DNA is TGTGCCACCAGCAGAGCATGGGGGGCCGGGGAGACCCAGTACTTC. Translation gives CATSRAWGAGETQYF.

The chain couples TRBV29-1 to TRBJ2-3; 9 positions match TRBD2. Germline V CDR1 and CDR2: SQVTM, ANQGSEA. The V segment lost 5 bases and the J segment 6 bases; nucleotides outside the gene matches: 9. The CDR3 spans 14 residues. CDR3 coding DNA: TGCAGCGTTAAACGACTAGCGGAAGGTGATACGCAGTATTTT. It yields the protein CSVKRLAEGDTQYF.

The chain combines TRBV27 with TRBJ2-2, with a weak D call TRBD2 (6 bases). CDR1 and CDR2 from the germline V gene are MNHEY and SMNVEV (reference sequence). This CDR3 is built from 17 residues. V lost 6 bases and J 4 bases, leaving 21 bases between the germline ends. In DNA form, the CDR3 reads TGTGCCAGCAGCACGGACTGGTACGGGGGAGGCACCGGGGAGCTGTTTTTT. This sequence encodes CASSTDWYGGGTGELFF.

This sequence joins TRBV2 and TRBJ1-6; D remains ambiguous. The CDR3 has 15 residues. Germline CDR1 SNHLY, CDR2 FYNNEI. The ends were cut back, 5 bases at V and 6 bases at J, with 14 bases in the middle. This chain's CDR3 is CASSQTGLTNSPLHF. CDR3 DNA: TGTGCCAGCAGTCAAACGGGTCTGACTAATTCACCCCTCCACTTT.

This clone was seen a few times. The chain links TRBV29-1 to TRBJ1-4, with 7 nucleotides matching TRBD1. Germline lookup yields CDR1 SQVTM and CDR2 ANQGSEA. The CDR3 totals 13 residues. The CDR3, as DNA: TGCTCCAGTTACGGGTCGACAGGGCGGAAACTGTTTTTT. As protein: CSSYGSTGRKLFF.

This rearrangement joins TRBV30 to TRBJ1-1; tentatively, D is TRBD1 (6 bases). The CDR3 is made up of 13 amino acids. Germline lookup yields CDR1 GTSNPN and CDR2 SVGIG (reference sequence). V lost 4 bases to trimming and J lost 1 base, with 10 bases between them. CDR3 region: CAWNRDTNTEAFF. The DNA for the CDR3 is TGTGCCTGGAATCGGGACACGAACACTGAAGCTTTCTTT.

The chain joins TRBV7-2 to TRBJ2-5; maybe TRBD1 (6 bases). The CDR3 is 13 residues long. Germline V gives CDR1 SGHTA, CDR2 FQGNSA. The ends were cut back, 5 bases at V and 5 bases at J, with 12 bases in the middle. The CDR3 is CASSVTGLETQYF. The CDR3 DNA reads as TGTGCCAGCAGCGTTACAGGGCTCGAGACCCAGTACTTC.